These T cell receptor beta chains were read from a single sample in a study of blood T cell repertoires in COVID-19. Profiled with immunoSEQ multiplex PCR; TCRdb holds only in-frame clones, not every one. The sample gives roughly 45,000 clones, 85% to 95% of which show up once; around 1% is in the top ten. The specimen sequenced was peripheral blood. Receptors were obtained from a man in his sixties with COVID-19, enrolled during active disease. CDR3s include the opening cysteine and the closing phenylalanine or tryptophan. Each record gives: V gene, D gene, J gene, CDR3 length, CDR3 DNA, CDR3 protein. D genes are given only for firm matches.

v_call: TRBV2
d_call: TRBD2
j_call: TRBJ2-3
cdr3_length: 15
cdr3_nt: TGTGCCAGCAGTGAGTACACTAGCGTTCAAGATACGCAGTATTTT
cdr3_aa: CASSEYTSVQDTQYF

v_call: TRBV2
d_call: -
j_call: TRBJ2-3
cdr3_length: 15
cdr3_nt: TGTGCCAGCAGTAGTCAGGGAAGGAGCACAGATACGCAGTATTTT
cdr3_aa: CASSSQGRSTDTQYF

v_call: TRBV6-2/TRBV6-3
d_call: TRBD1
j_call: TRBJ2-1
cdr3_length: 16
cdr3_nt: TGTGCCAGCAGTGAGACACAGGGGGCACGGTACAATGAGCAGTTCTTC
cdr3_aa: CASSETQGARYNEQFF

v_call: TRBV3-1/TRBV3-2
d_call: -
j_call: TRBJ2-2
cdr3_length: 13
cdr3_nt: TGTGCCAGCAGCCATAGGGGCACCGGGGAGCTGTTTTTT
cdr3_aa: CASSHRGTGELFF

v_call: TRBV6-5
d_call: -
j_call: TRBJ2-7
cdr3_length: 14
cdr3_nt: TGTGCCAGCAGTTACCTTGCAGGTTCCTACGAGCAGTACTTC
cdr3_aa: CASSYLAGSYEQYF

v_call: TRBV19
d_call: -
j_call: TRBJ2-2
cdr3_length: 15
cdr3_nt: TGTGCCAGTAGTATCGCCAGGGTGGGTACCGGGGAGCTGTTTTTT
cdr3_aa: CASSIARVGTGELFF

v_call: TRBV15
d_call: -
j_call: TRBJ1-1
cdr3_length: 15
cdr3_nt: TGTGCCACCGCCCCCAGGGAGGTGTTGAACACTGAAGCTTTCTTT
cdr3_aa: CATAPREVLNTEAFF

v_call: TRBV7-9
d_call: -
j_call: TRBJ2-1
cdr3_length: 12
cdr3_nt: TGTGCCAGCAGCTTAGGAGACAATGAGCAGTTCTTC
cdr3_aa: CASSLGDNEQFF

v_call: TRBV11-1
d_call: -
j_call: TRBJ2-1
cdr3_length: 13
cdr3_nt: TGTGCCAGCAGCCCGAGGGATTACAATGAGCAGTTCTTC
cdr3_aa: CASSPRDYNEQFF

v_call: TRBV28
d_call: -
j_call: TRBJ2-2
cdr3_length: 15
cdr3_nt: TGTGCCAGCAGTTTAACCAGGGGACCCACCGGGGAGCTGTTTTTT
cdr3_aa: CASSLTRGPTGELFF

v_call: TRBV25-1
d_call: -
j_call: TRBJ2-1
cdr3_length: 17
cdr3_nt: TGTGCCAGCAGTGAACGGGTTAGGGGCCGCTCCTACAATGAGCAGTTCTTC
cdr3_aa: CASSERVRGRSYNEQFF

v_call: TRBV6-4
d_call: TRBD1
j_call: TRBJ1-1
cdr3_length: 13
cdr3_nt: TGTGCCAGCACCCTGACAGGGTCCACTGAAGCTTTCTTT
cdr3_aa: CASTLTGSTEAFF

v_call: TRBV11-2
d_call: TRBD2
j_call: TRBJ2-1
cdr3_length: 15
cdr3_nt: TGTGCCAGCAGCTTAGTGGCTAGCGGGGCCGGTGAGCAGTTCTTC
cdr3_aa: CASSLVASGAGEQFF

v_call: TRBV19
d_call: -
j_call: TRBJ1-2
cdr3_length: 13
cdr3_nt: TGTGCCAGTAGTATTGCGGGGGCTAGTGGCTACACCTTC
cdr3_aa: CASSIAGASGYTF

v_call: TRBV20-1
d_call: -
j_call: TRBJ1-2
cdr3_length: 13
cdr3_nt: TGCAGTGCTAGTTCCAGGGGTGGAGAGGGCTACACCTTC
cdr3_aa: CSASSRGGEGYTF

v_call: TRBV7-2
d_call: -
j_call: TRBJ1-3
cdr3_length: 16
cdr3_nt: TGTGCCAGCAGCTTGGACATTCGCTTCTCTGGAAACACCATATATTTT
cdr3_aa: CASSLDIRFSGNTIYF